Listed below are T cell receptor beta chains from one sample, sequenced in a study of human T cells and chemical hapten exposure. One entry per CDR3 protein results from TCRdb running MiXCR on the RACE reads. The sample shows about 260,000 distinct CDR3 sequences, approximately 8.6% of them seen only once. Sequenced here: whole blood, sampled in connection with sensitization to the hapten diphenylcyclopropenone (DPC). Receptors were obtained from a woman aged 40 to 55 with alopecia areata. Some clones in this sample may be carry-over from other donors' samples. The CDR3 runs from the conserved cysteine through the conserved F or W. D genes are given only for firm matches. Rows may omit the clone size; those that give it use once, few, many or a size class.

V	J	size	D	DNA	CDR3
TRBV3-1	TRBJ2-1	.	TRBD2	TGTGCCAGCAGCCAAACGCCAACCCTAGCGGGAGGAACAGGGCCCTACAATGAGCAGTTCTTC	CASSQTPTLAGGTGPYNEQFF
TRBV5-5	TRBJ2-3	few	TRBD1	TGTGCCAGCACAGGGGACAGGGGACTCGGTACGCAGTATTTT	CASTGDRGLGTQYF
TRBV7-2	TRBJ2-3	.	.	TGTGCCACCGTAGGAGTGGTAGGGGAAGATACGCAGTATTTT	CATVGVVGEDTQYF
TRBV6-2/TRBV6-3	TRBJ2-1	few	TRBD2	TGTGCCAGCAGGGGCGGGCCGCTGAGCGGGAGGTACAATGAGCAGTTCTTC	CASRGGPLSGRYNEQFF
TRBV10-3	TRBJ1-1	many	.	TGTGCCATCAGTGAGGTTATGAACACTGAAGCTTTCTTT	CAISEVMNTEAFF
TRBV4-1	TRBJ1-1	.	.	TGCGCCAGCAGCCCGGGCTTGGGTGGCACTGAAGCTTTCTTT	CASSPGLGGTEAFF
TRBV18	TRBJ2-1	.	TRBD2	TGTGCCAGCTCACCACCGGCTAGCGGGGACAATGAGCAGTTCTTC	CASSPPASGDNEQFF
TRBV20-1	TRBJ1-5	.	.	TGCAGTGCTTATAGACAGGTAGGACAGCCCCAGCATTTT	CSAYRQVGQPQHF
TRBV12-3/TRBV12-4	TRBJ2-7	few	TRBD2	TGTGCCAGCAGCCCCCCCGGGATAGCGGGATCCGAGCAGTACTTC	CASSPPGIAGSEQYF
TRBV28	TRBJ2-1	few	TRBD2	TGTGCCAGCAGCCCAGCTAGCGGGAGTGGGTCACGCGATGAGCAGTTCTTC	CASSPASGSGSRDEQFF
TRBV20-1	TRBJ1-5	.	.	TGCAGTGCTACGGTTTCCGGGGTCGTAAATCAGCCCCAGCATTTT	CSATVSGVVNQPQHF
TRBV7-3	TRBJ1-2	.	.	TGTGCCAGCAGCCCCCAGGCCTCACGGAATGGCTACACCTTC	CASSPQASRNGYTF
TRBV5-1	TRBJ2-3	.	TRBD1	TGCGCCAGCAGCTTGGCAGACAGGGTAACAGATACGCAGTATTTT	CASSLADRVTDTQYF
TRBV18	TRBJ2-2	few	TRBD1	TGTGCCAGCTCGGCCGGGACAGCGAACACCGGGGAGCTGTTTTTT	CASSAGTANTGELFF
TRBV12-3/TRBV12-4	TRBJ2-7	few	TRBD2	TGTGCCAGCAGGCCGGGACTAGCGGGAGTCTACGAGCAGTACTTC	CASRPGLAGVYEQYF
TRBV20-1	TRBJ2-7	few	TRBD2	TGCAGTGCCACGCGGGGGTGGGCCTACGAGCAGTACTTC	CSATRGWAYEQYF
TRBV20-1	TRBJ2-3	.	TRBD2	TGCAGTGCTGCCGGGGGAGCGGGAGGGACACAGGCAGATACGCAGTATTTT	CSAAGGAGGTQADTQYF
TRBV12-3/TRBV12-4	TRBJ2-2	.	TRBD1	TGTGCCAGCAGGGGCCAGGGGGCCTCGGGGGAGCTGTTTTTT	CASRGQGASGELFF
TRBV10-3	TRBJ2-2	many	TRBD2	TGTGCCATCAGCGCTCACCTAGCGGGAGCCCTGAACACCGGGGAGCTGTTTTTT	CAISAHLAGALNTGELFF
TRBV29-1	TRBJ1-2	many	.	TGCAGCGTTGAAGATCGCCTGGGAGGAGGCTACACCTTC	CSVEDRLGGGYTF
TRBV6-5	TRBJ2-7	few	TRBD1	TGTGCCAGCTCCGGGACAGGGGGAGTCTACGAGCAGTACTTC	CASSGTGGVYEQYF
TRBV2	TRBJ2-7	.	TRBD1	TGTGCCACCGGAACAGGGGTCTCCGAGCAGTACTTC	CATGTGVSEQYF
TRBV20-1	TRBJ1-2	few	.	TGCAGTGCTAGAGACACTGATACAGGGCTTGATGGCTACACCTTC	CSARDTDTGLDGYTF
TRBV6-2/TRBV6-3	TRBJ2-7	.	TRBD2	TGTGCCAGCAGTTACTCGGCTAGCGGGAGGGTCGAGCAGTACTTC	CASSYSASGRVEQYF
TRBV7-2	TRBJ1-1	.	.	TGTGCCAGCAGCCGAGTGGGGGGTACGGCTTTCTTT	CASSRVGGTAFF
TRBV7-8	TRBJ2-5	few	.	TGTGCCAGCAGCTTAGATTCCGTAGAATCCGGCCAAGAGACCCAGTACTTC	CASSLDSVESGQETQYF
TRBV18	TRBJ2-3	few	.	TGTGCCAGCTCACCGGGACTTACCACAGATACGCAGTATTTT	CASSPGLTTDTQYF
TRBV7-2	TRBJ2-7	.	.	TGTGCCAGCAGCTTAGAAGCTTTTGCCCCTAGGGAGCAGTACTTC	CASSLEAFAPREQYF